This is a list of T cell receptor beta chains from one sample in a study of molecular identifiers for immune sequencing clone quantification. TCRdb ran MiXCR on the PCR reads and lists one entry per CDR3 protein. This table holds about half a million distinct CDR3 sequences, around 23% found once. Material for sequencing was naive CD8+ T cells from blood, with Jurkat cell RNA spiked in. All receptors derive from a human donor in good health. Some libraries in this study had Jurkat cell RNA spiked in. Each CDR3 is given with its conserved first and last residue. The order of the fields is D gene, V gene, J gene, clone size, CDR3 protein, CDR3 DNA. A D gene is named only where the DNA matches it firmly. Clone size is stated in some rows and not others, as once, few, many or a class when expanded.

-	TRBV6-2/TRBV6-3	TRBJ1-2	many	CASSYTRLDCTF	TGTGCCAGCAGTTACACCCGACTCGATTGCACCTTC
-	TRBV6-2/TRBV6-3	TRBJ1-1	-	CASSYISAAIEAFF	TGTGCCAGCAGTTACATTTCGGCAGCTATAGAAGCTTTCTTT
-	TRBV12-3/TRBV12-4	TRBJ2-1	-	CASSLYREDEQFF	TGTGCCAGCAGTTTATACAGGGAAGATGAGCAGTTCTTC
TRBD2	TRBV2	TRBJ2-3	many	CASRVHLAASTDTQYF	TGTGCCAGCAGGGTTCACCTAGCGGCTAGCACAGATACGCAGTATTTT
-	TRBV6-2/TRBV6-3	TRBJ2-6	few	CASSYFAAEGGGVWANVLTF	TGTGCCAGCAGTTACTTCGCTGCAGAGGGCGGGGGCGTCTGGGCCAACGTCCTGACTTTC
TRBD2	TRBV14	TRBJ2-2	many	CASSQESLAGAPSNTGELFF	TGTGCCAGCAGCCAAGAGTCACTAGCGGGAGCCCCGTCGAACACCGGGGAGCTGTTTTTT
-	TRBV11-2	TRBJ2-3	-	CASSSALDTTDTQYF	TGTGCCAGCAGCTCGGCCCTAGATACCACAGATACGCAGTATTTT
-	TRBV7-9	TRBJ1-1	many	CASSSSRAVEAFF	TGTGCCAGCAGCAGTAGCCGGGCGGTTGAAGCTTTCTTT
-	TRBV30	TRBJ2-7	-	CAWSVYGGNIIRYEQYF	TGTGCCTGGAGTGTATACGGCGGAAACATAATACGTTATGAGCAGTACTTC
-	TRBV4-3	TRBJ1-1	many	CASSQGAGPPANTEAFF	TGCGCCAGCAGCCAAGGGGCAGGACCCCCTGCGAACACTGAAGCTTTCTTT
-	TRBV6-1	TRBJ2-3	many	CASSGKRLNTDTQYF	TGTGCCAGCAGTGGGAAGCGACTTAACACAGATACGCAGTATTTT
-	TRBV20-1	TRBJ2-7	-	CSARDFRQPHMTYEQYF	TGCAGTGCTAGAGATTTCAGACAGCCCCACATGACCTACGAGCAGTACTTC
-	TRBV20-1	TRBJ2-5	few	CSAGDGGPETQYF	TGCAGTGCTGGAGACGGGGGCCCGGAGACCCAGTACTTC
-	TRBV5-6	TRBJ2-1	many	CASSLVTGRANEQFF	TGTGCCAGCAGCTTGGTTACAGGGAGAGCAAATGAGCAGTTCTTC
-	TRBV29-1	TRBJ2-7	many	CSVVKGDQSYEQYF	TGCAGCGTTGTTAAGGGGGACCAGTCCTACGAGCAGTACTTC
-	TRBV4-1	TRBJ2-7	many	CASSQERDYEQYF	TGCGCCAGCAGCCAAGAACGGGACTACGAGCAGTACTTC
-	TRBV18	TRBJ2-7	many	CASSPDRNYEQYF	TGTGCCAGCTCACCGGACAGAAATTACGAGCAGTACTTC
-	TRBV5-8	TRBJ1-2	-	CASSLRVTVNYGYTF	TGTGCCAGCAGCTTGCGGGTGACAGTGAACTATGGCTACACCTTC
-	TRBV19	TRBJ2-2	-	CASSIVIRRGTGELFF	TGTGCCAGTAGTATAGTCATTAGGAGGGGCACCGGGGAGCTGTTTTTT
-	TRBV19	TRBJ1-1	few	CASSPGLGTEAFF	TGTGCCAGTAGCCCGGGGTTGGGCACTGAAGCTTTCTTT
-	TRBV19	TRBJ1-5	few	CASSMGAWNQPQHF	TGTGCCAGTAGTATGGGGGCTTGGAATCAGCCCCAGCATTTT
TRBD2	TRBV11-3	TRBJ2-2	-	CASSYPAGVGGELFF	TGTGCCAGCAGCTACCCAGCGGGGGTCGGCGGGGAGCTGTTTTTT
TRBD1	TRBV27	TRBJ1-4	-	CASKSRGHEKLFF	TGTGCCAGCAAATCGAGGGGGCATGAAAAACTGTTTTTT
TRBD1	TRBV19	TRBJ1-5	-	CASFPGQGFQPQHF	TGTGCCAGCTTTCCGGGACAGGGATTTCAGCCCCAGCATTTT
TRBD2	TRBV20-1	TRBJ2-7	-	CSARVLAGTSDYEQYF	TGCAGTGCTAGAGTTCTCGCCGGGACTAGCGACTACGAGCAGTACTTC
-	TRBV28	TRBJ1-4	-	CASSSPDSHLATNEKLLF	TGTGCCAGCAGTTCCCCGGACAGTCACCTTGCAACTAATGAAAAACTGCTTTTT
-	TRBV20-1	TRBJ2-5	-	CSARGDYHLESYLPPTQYF	TGCAGTGCTAGAGGAGATTATCATCTGGAGAGTTATTTACCACCGACCCAGTACTTC
-	TRBV11-2	TRBJ2-7	-	CASSLEYGVEQYF	TGTGCCAGCAGCTTAGAATACGGGGTCGAGCAGTACTTC
-	TRBV2	TRBJ2-3	many	CASSEAFGGLGGIFTDTQYF	TGTGCCAGCAGTGAAGCTTTTGGGGGACTAGGGGGCATTTTCACAGATACGCAGTATTTT
-	TRBV19	TRBJ2-6	many	CASSIPAGTSGANVLTF	TGTGCCAGTAGTATCCCTGCTGGGACCTCTGGGGCCAACGTCCTGACTTTC
-	TRBV3-1	TRBJ1-6	-	CASSPASVSPLHF	TGTGCCAGCAGCCCAGCCTCTGTTTCACCCCTCCACTTT
TRBD2	TRBV5-1	TRBJ2-5	-	CASSLEAAGVRETQYF	TGCGCCAGCAGCTTGGAGGCGGCGGGAGTTAGAGAGACCCAGTACTTC
TRBD1	TRBV12-3/TRBV12-4	TRBJ2-7	-	CASSFGTGVNEQYF	TGTGCCAGCAGTTTTGGGACAGGGGTGAACGAGCAGTACTTC
TRBD1	TRBV4-1	TRBJ2-7	-	CASSQEDRGLEQSF	TGCGCCAGCAGCCAAGAAGACAGGGGGCTTGAGCAGTCCTTC
TRBD1	TRBV4-1	TRBJ2-7	-	CASSQAGQGGSYEQYF	TGCGCCAGCAGCCAGGCCGGACAGGGAGGCTCCTACGAGCAGTACTTC
-	TRBV6-5	TRBJ2-7	many	CASSPGIYEQYF	TGTGCCAGCAGTCCAGGGATCTACGAGCAGTACTTC
-	TRBV20-1	TRBJ2-7	-	CSARDPDGGWSYEQYF	TGCAGTGCTAGAGACCCCGACGGCGGGTGGTCCTACGAGCAGTACTTC
TRBD2	TRBV9	TRBJ2-7	-	CASSASGSPAYEQYF	TGTGCCAGCAGCGCCAGCGGGAGTCCAGCCTACGAGCAGTACTTC
TRBD1	TRBV7-9	TRBJ1-2	once	CASSPPTGGGYGHTF	TGTGCCAGCAGCCCTCCGACAGGGGGAGGTTATGGCCACACCTTC
TRBD1	TRBV18	TRBJ2-6	few	CASATGGSGANVLTF	TGTGCCAGCGCAACAGGGGGCTCTGGGGCCAACGTCCTGACTTTC
TRBD1	TRBV4-1	TRBJ2-7	few	CASSHEATGFYEQYF	TGCGCCAGCAGCCACGAAGCGACAGGGTTTTACGAGCAGTACTTC
-	TRBV4-3	TRBJ2-7	many	CASSQATVSSYEQYF	TGCGCCAGCAGCCAGGCGACCGTGAGCTCCTACGAGCAGTACTTC